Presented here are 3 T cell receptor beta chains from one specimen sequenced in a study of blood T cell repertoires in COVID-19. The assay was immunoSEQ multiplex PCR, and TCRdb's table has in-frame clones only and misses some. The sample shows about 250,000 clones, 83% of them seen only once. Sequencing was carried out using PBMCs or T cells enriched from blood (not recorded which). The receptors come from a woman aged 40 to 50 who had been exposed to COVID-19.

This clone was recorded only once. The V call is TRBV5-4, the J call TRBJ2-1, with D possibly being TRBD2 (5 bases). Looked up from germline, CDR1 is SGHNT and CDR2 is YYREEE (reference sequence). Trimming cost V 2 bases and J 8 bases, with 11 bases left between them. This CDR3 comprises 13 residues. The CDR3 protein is CASSFLASDEQFF. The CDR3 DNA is TGTGCCAGCAGCTTTCTAGCTTCGGATGAGCAGTTCTTC.

CDR3 residues: CASSFRGSYEQYF. DNA of the CDR3: TGTGCCAGCAGCTTTCGGGGTTCCTACGAGCAGTACTTC. The rearrangement links TRBV13 to TRBJ2-7; tentative D call: TRBD2 (5 bases). CDR1 and CDR2 (germline): PRHDT, FYEKMQ (reference sequence). The CDR3 sequence is 13 residues long. V lost 3 bases to trimming and J lost 1 base, with 7 bases between them.

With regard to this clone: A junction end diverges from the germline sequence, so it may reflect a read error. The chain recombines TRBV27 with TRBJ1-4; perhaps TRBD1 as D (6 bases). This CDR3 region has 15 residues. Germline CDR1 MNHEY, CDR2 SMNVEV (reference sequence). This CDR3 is CASRFGGGTNEKLFF. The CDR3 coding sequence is TGTGCCAGCCGTTTTGGGGGCGGAACTAATGAAAAACTGTTTTTT.